A single sample is the source of the 26 T cell receptor beta chains below, sequenced in a study of control samples from healthy donors and cancer patients. Profiled with immunoSEQ multiplex PCR; TCRdb holds only in-frame clones, not every one. The sample carries 70,000 to 100,000 clones, 91% recorded once. Input material: blood. These receptors came from a man in his fifties or sixties in good health.

This clone was counted once. This chain links TRBV27 with TRBJ2-7; D possibly corresponds to TRBD1 (6 bases). The CDR3 totals 13 residues. The germline V gene encodes CDR1 MNHEY and CDR2 SMNVEV (reference sequence). V gave up 6 bases and J gave up 4 bases, with 13 bases separating them. As DNA, the CDR3 is TGTGCCAGCAGGTTCACAGGGACGTACGAGCAGTACTTC. Translated, it gives CASRFTGTYEQYF.

V is TRBV12-3 or TRBV12-4 and J is TRBJ2-2, with 7 positions matching TRBD2. The CDR3 consists of 13 residues. V gave up 7 bases and J gave up 3 bases; unmatched junction bases: 2. The CDR3 DNA sequence: TGTGCCAGCACGGGGGGATACACCGGGGAGCTGTTTTTT. Translating it yields CASTGGYTGELFF.

This clone was recorded once. This chain uses TRBV19 with TRBJ1-5; a weak D match, TRBD1 (6 bases). The ends were cut back, 11 bases at V and 2 bases at J, with 16 bases in the middle. Germline CDR1 LNHDA, CDR2 SQIVND (reference sequence). The CDR3 is 14 amino acids. CDR3 loop: CALRDTSCNQPQHF. In nucleotides, the CDR3 is TGTGCCTTGCGGGACACTTCATGCAATCAGCCCCAGCATTTT.

V gene TRBV29-1 combines with J gene TRBJ1-2; D is undetermined. Trimming shortened V by 6 bases and J by 8 bases, and 25 bases separated the two germline ends. Germline loops: CDR1 SQVTM, CDR2 ANQGSEA. This CDR3 has 15 amino acids. The CDR3 is CSVLIPKGPLEGYTF. The CDR3 DNA sequence: TGCAGCGTCCTCATTCCGAAAGGTCCCCTAGAGGGCTACACCTTC.

V usage is TRBV10-2 and J usage is TRBJ2-4, with D tentatively TRBD2 (7 bases). CDR3 size: 17 residues. V lost 0 bases, J lost 5 bases, and 17 bases lay in between. Per germline, CDR1 WSHSY and CDR2 SAAADI. The DNA of the CDR3 is TGCGCCAGCAGTGAGTCTTCCGGCGGGGGCCCCCAAAACATTCAGTACTTC. It specifies CASSESSGGGPQNIQYF.

The chain carries TRBV3-1 (or the pseudogene TRBV3-2) and TRBJ2-1; D is ambiguous. Germline assignment: CDR1 LGHDT and CDR2 YNNKEL (reference sequence). This CDR3 region has 11 residues. With 4 bases removed from V and 8 bases from J, the gap between germline ends came to 6 bases. CDR3 coding DNA: TGTGCCAGCAGCCTAGCAGATGAGCAGTTCTTC. This encodes CASSLADEQFF.

The chain employs TRBV4-1 and TRBJ1-5; no clear D. The germline gives CDR1 MGHRA, CDR2 YSYEKL. CDR3 length: 13 residues. V lost 4 bases and J 6 bases, leaving 10 bases between the germline ends. The CDR3 DNA follows: TGCGCCAGCAGCCTCTTTCAATCTCAGCCCCAGCATTTT. Translated, it gives CASSLFQSQPQHF.

CDR3 coding DNA: TGTGCCAGCAGCTGGGACGACAGGTCCCTGTTCTTT. Translating gives CASSWDDRSLFF. The chain is built from TRBV5-4 and TRBJ1-1; a weak D match, TRBD1 (6 bases). Trimming cost V 3 bases and J 14 bases, with 17 bases left between them. CDR3 length equals 12 residues. CDR1 is SGHNT and CDR2 is YYREEE in the germline V gene (reference sequence).

This chain connects TRBV7-9 to TRBJ1-1; TRBD1 agrees at 9 bases. The CDR3 covers 15 residues. J lost 2 bases, V lost 3 bases, and 4 bases had no gene match. Germline values: CDR1 SEHNR, CDR2 FQNEAQ (reference sequence). The CDR3 region is CASSFTGGANTEAFF. CDR3 nucleotide sequence: TGTGCCAGCAGCTTTACAGGGGGCGCAAACACTGAAGCTTTCTTT.

This clone was detected once. V gene TRBV5-4 combines with J gene TRBJ1-1; D might be TRBD1 (5 bases). From germline, CDR1 is SGHNT and CDR2 YYREEE (reference sequence). The CDR3 runs to 14 residues. Between the trimmed V and J ends, which lost 5 bases and 1 base, there was a span of 12 bases. CDR3 amino acids: CASRGVGQNTEAFF. DNA for the CDR3: TGTGCCAGCAGGGGGGTCGGACAGAACACTGAAGCTTTCTTT.

This rearrangement joins TRBV14 to TRBJ1-1, with D tentatively TRBD1 (5 bases). V lost 0 bases, J lost 0 bases, and 11 bases lay in between. Germline values: CDR1 SGHDN, CDR2 FVKESK. The CDR3 totals 16 residues. DNA of the CDR3: TGTGCCAGCAGCCAAGATCGGGGGATCGTGAACACTGAAGCTTTCTTT. Translated, it gives CASSQDRGIVNTEAFF. The variable domain in full, with the rest retrieved from reference TRBV14 and TRBJ1-1, is EAGVTQFPSHSVIEKGQTVTLRCDPISGHDNLYWYRRVMGKEIKFLLHFVKESKQDESGMPNNRFLAERTGGTYSTLKVQPAELEDSGVYFCASSQDRGIVNTEAFFGQGTRLTVV.

The chain carries TRBV7-2 and TRBJ1-6; a possible D gene is TRBD1 (6 bases). The germline gives CDR1 SGHTA, CDR2 FQGNSA. V lost 5 bases and J 7 bases, leaving 12 bases between the germline ends. The CDR3 extends over 14 amino acids. In DNA form, the CDR3 reads TGTGCCAGCAGCCTACAGGGAGCCAATTCACCCCTCCACTTT. This codes for CASSLQGANSPLHF.

CDR3 protein: CASSQDLGAGPFYGYTF. In DNA, the CDR3 is TGTGCCAGCAGCCAAGATCTCGGGGCAGGGCCTTTCTATGGCTACACCTTC. The chain uses TRBV3-1 (or the pseudogene TRBV3-2) and TRBJ1-2, with D perhaps matching TRBD1 (5 bases). Germline CDR1 LGHDT, CDR2 YNNKEL (reference sequence). V gave up 0 bases and J gave up 4 bases, with 18 bases separating them. The length of the CDR3 is 17 residues.

This chain connects TRBV18 to TRBJ1-2; D call uncertain. Trimming left V 3 bases short and J 0 bases short, with 5 bases between. The CDR3 sequence is 13 residues long. CDR1 and CDR2 from the germline V gene are KGHSH and LQKENI. CDR3 sequence (DNA): TGTGCCAGCTCACCCCAATCTAACTATGGCTACACCTTC. Translation: CASSPQSNYGYTF.

The chain is built from TRBV5-1 and TRBJ1-6, with D tentatively TRBD1 (6 bases). Trimming removed 3 bases from V and 5 bases from J, with 12 bases in between. The CDR3 is 15 amino acids. CDR1 is SGHRS, CDR2 YFSETQ, per germline. The DNA of the CDR3 is TGCGCCAGCAGCTGGCAGGGGTCGGATAATTCACCCCTCCACTTT. It codes for CASSWQGSDNSPLHF.

The V call is TRBV7-9, the J call TRBJ1-3, with D possibly matching TRBD1 (6 bases). The CDR3 runs to 16 residues. The germline CDR1 and CDR2 sequences are SEHNR and FQNEAQ (reference sequence). Trimming removed 5 bases at V and 0 bases at J, with 14 bases between. The CDR3 DNA follows: TGTGCCAGCAGCCGATCGGACAGCTTCTCTGGAAACACCATATATTTT. This translates into CASSRSDSFSGNTIYF. The full variable domain, in which reference TRBV7-9 and TRBJ1-3 provide the parts outside the CDR3, is DTGVSQNPRHKITKRGQNVTFRCDPISEHNRLYWYRQTLGQGPEFLTYFQNEAQLEKSRLLSDRFSAERPKGSFSTLEIQRTEQGDSAMYLCASSRSDSFSGNTIYFGEGSWLTVV.

The chain carries TRBV7-9 and TRBJ1-2, with D unclear. V lost 5 bases and J 8 bases, leaving 21 bases between the germline ends. The germline gives CDR1 SEHNR, CDR2 FQNEAQ (reference sequence). The CDR3 length is 15 residues. The CDR3 region has the DNA TGTGCCAGCAGCCCTCCAGGAGGACTTTACGAAGGCTACACCTTC. It specifies CASSPPGGLYEGYTF.

V usage is TRBV9 and J usage is TRBJ2-5, with 12 bases aligning to TRBD2. The CDR3 is made up of 18 amino acids. The trim removed 4 bases at V and 2 bases at J, leaving 12 bases unmatched. The germline gives CDR1 SGDLS, CDR2 YYNGEE. The CDR3 loop is CASSPLASGGAGQETQYF. Written as DNA, the CDR3 is TGTGCCAGCAGCCCCCTGGCTAGCGGGGGGGCGGGGCAAGAGACCCAGTACTTC.

This rearrangement joins TRBV5-1 to TRBJ1-1; no reliable D call. The CDR3 covers 16 residues. Germline V lookup: CDR1 SGHRS, CDR2 YFSETQ. Trimming removed 1 base from V and 1 base from J, with 14 bases in between. The CDR3, as DNA: TGCGCCAGCAGCTTGTTAGGTACGTTGGGGAACACTGAAGCTTTCTTT. Protein product: CASSLLGTLGNTEAFF.

The chain couples TRBV7-2 to TRBJ2-1; the match to TRBD2 covers 10 bases. CDR1 is SGHTA and CDR2 is FQGNSA in the germline V gene. The CDR3 runs 16 residues. Germline trimming cut 5 bases from V and 0 bases from J; bases unmatched to any gene: 4. CDR3 loop: CASSISGGASYNEQFF. CDR3 in DNA: TGTGCCAGCAGCATCAGCGGGGGGGCCTCCTACAATGAGCAGTTCTTC.

V usage is TRBV6-5 and J usage is TRBJ1-1; no firm D call. This CDR3 is built from 11 residues. Germline V gene sequence: CDR1 MNHEY, CDR2 SVGAGI. V gave up 2 bases and J gave up 10 bases, with 8 bases separating them. The DNA for the CDR3 is TGTGCCAGCAGTTACGGGGTCCTAGCTTTCTTT. Translation: CASSYGVLAFF.

V gene TRBV3-1 (or the pseudogene TRBV3-2) combines with J gene TRBJ1-6; TRBD1 matches 8 bases. J lost 3 bases, V lost 0 bases, and 10 bases had no gene match. This CDR3 is 19 amino acids long. CDR1 is LGHDT, CDR2 YNNKEL, per germline (reference sequence). CDR3 sequence reads: CASSQEFGQGNFYNSPLHF. CDR3 DNA sequence: TGTGCCAGCAGCCAAGAATTCGGACAGGGCAATTTCTATAATTCACCCCTCCACTTT.

The chain uses TRBV29-1 and TRBJ1-2; maybe TRBD1 (5 bases). CDR3 length equals 13 residues. Trimming left V 0 bases short and J 8 bases short, with 13 bases between. Per the germline V gene, CDR1 is SQVTM and CDR2 is ANQGSEA. CDR3 region: CSVEDGWGYGYTF. The CDR3 DNA is TGCAGCGTTGAAGATGGATGGGGGTACGGCTACACCTTC. The full variable domain, completed using reference TRBV29-1 and TRBJ1-2, is SAVISQKPSRDICQRGTSLTIQCQVDSQVTMMFWYRQQPGQSLTLIATANQGSEATYESGFVIDKFPISRPNLTFSTLTVSNMSPEDSSIYLCSVEDGWGYGYTFGSGTRLTVV.

The chain carries TRBV9 and TRBJ2-3, with TRBD2 matching 8 bases. The CDR3 has 15 residues. Germline values: CDR1 SGDLS, CDR2 YYNGEE. After removal of 3 bases from V and 6 bases from J, the junction contained 9 bases not matched to a gene. The CDR3, as DNA: TGTGCCAGCAGCGCCTCGGGAGGGGGAACGGATACGCAGTATTTT. Protein sequence: CASSASGGGTDTQYF.

V is TRBV4-3 and J is TRBJ1-2, with 7 bases aligning to TRBD1. This CDR3 contains 14 residues. The germline V gene encodes CDR1 LGHNA and CDR2 YSLEER. V shed 3 bases and J 10 bases; nucleotides not matched to a gene: 11. The CDR3 is CASSHLDREAIYTF. CDR3 DNA: TGCGCCAGCAGCCATCTTGACAGGGAGGCTATCTACACCTTC.

CDR3 sequence reads: CAWSGTGNTIYF. CDR3 in DNA: TGTGCCTGGAGTGGTACCGGAAACACCATATATTTT. The chain uses TRBV30 and TRBJ1-3; D gene unclear. The CDR3 loop spans 12 amino acids. With 1 base removed from V and 4 bases from J, the gap between germline ends came to 5 bases. Germline assignment: CDR1 GTSNPN and CDR2 SVGIG (reference sequence).